A single sample is the source of the 14 T cell receptor beta chains below, sequenced in a study of blood T cell repertoires in COVID-19. Sequencing used immunoSEQ multiplex PCR; TCRdb keeps in-frame clones, though not all of them. The sample contains under 15,000 clones, 65% to 90% of which appear only once. Sequencing input: peripheral blood. These receptors originate from a middle-aged man with active or convalescent COVID-19.

J is TRBJ2-3 and V is TRBV24-1, with 12 bases matching TRBD1. Germline CDR1 KGHDR, CDR2 SFDVKD. The CDR3 is 17 residues long. J lost 5 bases, V lost 4 bases, and 9 bases had no gene match. CDR3 in amino acids: CATSELPGQGAEDTQYF. CDR3 nucleotide sequence: TGTGCCACCAGTGAGCTACCGGGACAGGGGGCAGAAGATACGCAGTATTTT.

The gene calls are TRBV10-1 and TRBJ2-5, with 9 bases aligning to TRBD2. The junction had 3 bases not matched to a gene; V was cut back by 0 bases and J by 10 bases. This CDR3 contains 13 residues. CDR1 is WNHNN and CDR2 is SYGVQD in the germline V gene (reference sequence). The CDR3 DNA follows: TGCGCCAGCAGTGAGTCGTTTAGCGGGAGCCAGTACTTC. This codes for CASSESFSGSQYF.

The rearrangement links TRBV24-1 to TRBJ2-1, with D possibly matching TRBD2 (5 bases). Germline V lookup: CDR1 KGHDR, CDR2 SFDVKD. Trimming left V 5 bases short and J 7 bases short, with 8 bases between. The CDR3 contains 12 residues. CDR3 nucleotide sequence: TGTGCCACCAGTGCACGGGAAAATGAGCAGTTCTTC. Translated: CATSARENEQFF.

The chain recombines TRBV2 with TRBJ1-4; D ambiguous. Trimming cost V 10 bases and J 1 base, with 13 bases left between them. Germline V lookup: CDR1 SNHLY, CDR2 FYNNEI. The CDR3 is made up of 14 amino acids. CDR3 sequence reads: CATAPTRTNEKLFF. The CDR3 region has the DNA TGTGCCACTGCCCCCACTCGAACTAATGAAAAACTGTTTTTT.

The V gene is TRBV24-1, the J gene TRBJ2-2, with TRBD2 identical over 10 bases. This CDR3 comprises 16 residues. With V trimmed by 6 bases and J by 7 bases, 10 bases remained unmatched. Germline CDR1 KGHDR, CDR2 SFDVKD. CDR3 protein: CATSQAGGPIFGELFF. The CDR3 DNA is TGTGCCACCAGTCAAGCGGGAGGGCCTATCTTCGGGGAGCTGTTTTTT.

This chain links TRBV19 with TRBJ1-5, with a tentative D call TRBD1 (5 bases). Deletions cut 10 bases from V and 4 bases from J, with 17 bases between. This CDR3 region has 14 residues. Germline V gene data show CDR1 as LNHDA and CDR2 as SQIVND (reference sequence). DNA for the CDR3: TGTGCCACCAGCCCAGGGTTTCTTAATCAGCCCCAGCATTTT. As protein: CATSPGFLNQPQHF.

This clone was found once. CDR3 bases: TGCGCCAGCAGCCAAGCATCTAGCGGATCGCCCAATGAGCAGTTCTTC. Amino acid sequence: CASSQASSGSPNEQFF. This chain joins TRBV4-3 and TRBJ2-1, with 7 bases that match TRBD2. J lost 6 bases, V lost 1 base, and 9 bases had no gene match. Germline assignment: CDR1 LGHNA and CDR2 YSLEER. The CDR3 consists of 16 residues.

The chain links TRBV18 to TRBJ2-2; D not certain. CDR3 length: 14 residues. Germline V gene sequence: CDR1 KGHSH, CDR2 LQKENI. V lost 1 base and J 1 base, leaving 4 bases between the germline ends. In DNA, the CDR3 is TGTGCCAGCTCACCACAGCAGAACACCGGGGAGCTGTTTTTT. Protein product: CASSPQQNTGELFF.

The chain couples TRBV5-6 to TRBJ2-7; D not certain. Germline CDR1 reads SGHDT; CDR2 reads YYEEEE. Trimming cost V 0 bases and J 4 bases, with 5 bases left between them. The CDR3 runs 12 residues. The DNA for the CDR3 is TGTGCCAGCAGCTTGGCCCGGTACGAGCAGTACTTC. Translation: CASSLARYEQYF.

The chain employs TRBV19 and TRBJ2-1, with D possibly being TRBD2 (5 bases). Germline CDR1 is LNHDA and CDR2 is SQIVND (reference sequence). V lost 5 bases to trimming and J lost 1 base, with 15 bases between them. This CDR3 spans 16 amino acids. In DNA form, the CDR3 reads TGTGCCAGTAGTCACCGGCAAGCGGCATCCTACAATGAGCAGTTCTTC. It specifies CASSHRQAASYNEQFF. The full variable domain, completed using reference TRBV19 and TRBJ2-1, is DGGITQSPKYLFRKEGQNVTLSCEQNLNHDAMYWYRQDPGQGLRLIYYSQIVNDFQKGDIAEGYSVSREKKESFPLTVTSAQKNPTAFYLCASSHRQAASYNEQFFGPGTRLTVL.

The CDR3 DNA sequence: TGTGCCAGCAATGAGGAGGGGAGTAGGTATAACACTGAAGCTTTCTTT. Residues: CASNEEGSRYNTEAFF. The rearrangement links TRBV28 to TRBJ1-1, with D possibly TRBD1 on 5 matching bases. Germline values: CDR1 MDHEN, CDR2 SYDVKM. This CDR3 is built from 16 residues. The V gene lost 7 bases and the J gene lost 2 bases, with 20 bases spanning the gap. Filled out from reference TRBV28 and TRBJ1-1, the complete variable domain reads DVKVTQSSRYLVKRTGEKVFLECVQDMDHENMFWYRQDPGLGLRLIYFSYDVKMKEKGDIPEGYSVSREKKERFSLILESASTNQTSMYLCASNEEGSRYNTEAFFGQGTRLTVV.

The rearrangement joins TRBV7-2 to TRBJ1-6; D gene uncertain. This CDR3 has 15 amino acids. Trimming removed 5 bases from V and 3 bases from J, with 11 bases in between. CDR1 and CDR2 from the germline V gene are SGHTA and FQGNSA. The CDR3 here is CASSPRGGYNSPLHF. In nucleotides, the CDR3 is TGTGCCAGCAGCCCACGGGGAGGCTATAATTCACCCCTCCACTTT.

J is TRBJ1-1 and V is TRBV3-1 (or the pseudogene TRBV3-2); D may be TRBD1 (6 bases). Germline V gene data show CDR1 as LGHDT and CDR2 as YNNKEL (reference sequence). CDR3 size: 16 residues. V was pared by 4 bases and J by 5 bases, with 20 bases between. The CDR3 DNA follows: TGTGCCAGCAGCCCATGGGACGCAGCCCAGGGGACTGAAGCTTTCTTT. This codes for CASSPWDAAQGTEAFF.

V usage is TRBV29-1 and J usage is TRBJ2-6, with D possibly matching TRBD1 (5 bases). Per germline, CDR1 SQVTM and CDR2 ANQGSEA. The CDR3 runs to 16 residues. The V gene lost 4 bases and the J gene lost 0 bases, with 13 bases spanning the gap. CDR3 in DNA: TGCAGCGTTGTCGCAGGGTACTCCTCTGGGGCCAACGTCCTGACTTTC. This translates into CSVVAGYSSGANVLTF.